One and the same sample provided the 20 T cell receptor beta chains below, sequenced in a study of blood T cell repertoires in COVID-19. Sequenced by immunoSEQ multiplex PCR; TCRdb stores in-frame clones only, minus some. The sample has some 190,000 clones; 80% are singletons. What was sequenced was PBMCs or T cells enriched from blood (not recorded which). These receptors were obtained from a man between 60 and 75 years old who had been exposed to COVID-19.

The CDR3 sequence: CASSPFGGGGTGELFF. The CDR3 coding sequence is TGTGCCAGCAGCCCGTTTGGGGGGGGAGGAACCGGGGAGCTGTTTTTT. The rearrangement uses TRBV5-5 and TRBJ2-2, with TRBD2 identical over 7 bases. The J segment lost 5 bases and the V segment lost 4 bases, leaving 11 bases of the junction unmatched. The CDR3 is made up of 16 amino acids. Germline V CDR1 and CDR2: SGHKS, YYEKEE (reference sequence).

This chain joins TRBV5-1 and TRBJ2-7; 10 bases align to TRBD1. The CDR3 spans 15 residues. Germline lookup yields CDR1 SGHRS and CDR2 YFSETQ. V trimming: 3 bases; J trimming: 5 bases; junction bases outside the gene matches: 8. Here the CDR3 DNA reads TGCGCCAGCAGCTGGGGGGGACAGGGGTACAACGAGCAGTACTTC. It is translated as CASSWGGQGYNEQYF.

Written as DNA, the CDR3 is TGCAGCGACCAATCCGGGACAGGGGCCTACAATGAGCAGTTCTTC. Its translation is CSDQSGTGAYNEQFF. This chain links TRBV29-1 with TRBJ2-1; 10 positions agree with TRBD1. J was trimmed by 2 bases and V by 7 bases; bases with no gene match: 8. The CDR3 length is 15 residues. Germline CDR1 reads SQVTM; CDR2 reads ANQGSEA.

The chain uses TRBV27 and TRBJ2-1; 10 bases agree with TRBD1. The CDR3 has 14 amino acids. CDR1 is MNHEY, CDR2 SMNVEV, per germline (reference sequence). After removal of 4 bases from V and 3 bases from J, the junction contained 0 bases not matched to a gene. CDR3 DNA: TGTGCCAGCAGTTGGACAGGGGGCTACAATGAGCAGTTCTTC. Its translation: CASSWTGGYNEQFF.

The J gene is TRBJ2-1, the V gene TRBV19; 10 bases match TRBD2. The CDR3 is 16 amino acids. V shed 6 bases and J 9 bases; nucleotides not matched to a gene: 14. Germline V gene data show CDR1 as LNHDA and CDR2 as SQIVND (reference sequence). For the CDR3, the DNA is TGTGCCAGTAGCAGTCCCTCTAGCGGGAGAAGGAGTGAGCAGTTCTTC. Protein product: CASSSPSSGRRSEQFF.

This clone showed up just once. J is TRBJ1-5 and V is TRBV7-9; 9 positions agree with TRBD1. The trim removed 5 bases at V and 6 bases at J, leaving 8 bases unmatched. In germline, CDR1 is SEHNR, CDR2 FQNEAQ (reference sequence). The CDR3 has 15 amino acids. The CDR3 DNA sequence: TGTGCCAGCAGCCCCGGGACAGGGATCTTTCAGCCCCAGCATTTT. Its translation is CASSPGTGIFQPQHF.

The V call is TRBV5-1, the J call TRBJ2-3; TRBD2 matches at 7 bases. The V gene's germline CDR1 is SGHRS and CDR2 YFSETQ. The CDR3 length is 16 residues. V gave up 2 bases and J gave up 2 bases; unmatched junction bases: 8. Here the CDR3 reads CASSFFGLADTDTQYF. For the CDR3, the DNA is TGCGCCAGCAGCTTCTTTGGGCTAGCGGACACAGATACGCAGTATTTT.

The chain is built from TRBV5-4 and TRBJ2-3; 7 nucleotides line up with TRBD1. The junction had 12 bases not matched to a gene; V was cut back by 3 bases and J by 5 bases. Germline V gives CDR1 SGHNT, CDR2 YYREEE (reference sequence). The CDR3 has 16 amino acids. CDR3 in amino acids: CASSSNRQGGQDTQYF. DNA for the CDR3: TGTGCCAGCAGCTCGAATAGACAGGGCGGGCAAGATACGCAGTATTTT.

The rearrangement uses TRBV27 and TRBJ2-5; 12 bases match TRBD1. Germline values: CDR1 MNHEY, CDR2 SMNVEV (reference sequence). This CDR3 contains 16 residues. The V gene end was trimmed by 6 bases and the J gene end by 5 bases; junction bases not matched to a gene: 10. CDR3 in amino acids: CASSISGTGGGETQYF. The CDR3 coding sequence is TGTGCCAGCAGCATCTCCGGGACAGGGGGCGGGGAGACCCAGTACTTC.

The V gene is TRBV7-3, the J gene TRBJ2-2; 9 nucleotides align to TRBD1. The CDR3 spans 18 residues. V gave up 3 bases and J gave up 0 bases; unmatched junction bases: 8. Looked up from germline, CDR1 is SGHTA and CDR2 is FQGTGA. CDR3 sequence: CASSLTGTGFANTGELFF. Written as DNA, the CDR3 is TGTGCCAGCAGCTTGACCGGGACAGGGTTCGCGAACACCGGGGAGCTGTTTTTT.

This sequence joins TRBV19 and TRBJ1-2; possibly TRBD1 for D (6 bases). The germline V gene has CDR1 LNHDA and CDR2 SQIVND (reference sequence). The CDR3 sequence is 15 residues long. The V end lost 1 base, the J end lost 4 bases, and 13 bases lay between the germline ends. The CDR3 here is CASSIGAGESYGYTF. For the CDR3, the DNA is TGTGCCAGTAGTATAGGGGCAGGGGAAAGCTATGGCTACACCTTC.

This rearrangement joins TRBV28 to TRBJ1-2; TRBD1 matches 8 bases. Unmatched junction bases numbered 8, after V lost 10 bases and J lost 4 bases. Germline V gene lookup returns CDR1 MDHEN and CDR2 SYDVKM. There are 13 residues in the CDR3. CDR3 in DNA: TGTGCCACTTCAGGACAGGGATTCTATGGCTACACCTTC. Encoded protein: CATSGQGFYGYTF.

This sequence joins TRBV19 and TRBJ2-7; D might be TRBD2 (6 bases). CDR3 length equals 14 residues. Per germline, CDR1 LNHDA and CDR2 SQIVND (reference sequence). V was cut by 3 bases and J by 0 bases, with 9 bases left in between. The CDR3 region is CASSIGGSSYEQYF. The CDR3 nucleotides read TGTGCCAGTAGTATCGGAGGGTCCTCCTACGAGCAGTACTTC.

The chain joins TRBV5-6 to TRBJ2-7; 9 bases match TRBD2. The CDR3 spans 14 residues. CDR1 and CDR2 (germline): SGHDT, YYEEEE. After removal of 4 bases from V and 6 bases from J, the junction contained 8 bases not matched to a gene. CDR3 nucleotides: TGTGCCAGCAGCCCCGGGCTAGCGGGAAGCGAGCAGTACTTC. This translates into CASSPGLAGSEQYF.

The chain carries TRBV4-1 and TRBJ2-1; D might be TRBD2 (5 bases). The CDR3 spans 14 residues. CDR1 MGHRA and CDR2 YSYEKL come from the germline V gene. CDR3: CARRRRKSYNEQFF. DNA of the CDR3: TGCGCTCGAAGGCGGAGGAAATCCTACAATGAGCAGTTCTTC.

The gene calls are TRBV5-6 and TRBJ1-4; D is perhaps TRBD1 (6 bases). CDR3 size: 14 residues. The germline V gene encodes CDR1 SGHDT and CDR2 YYEEEE. The V end was cut by 0 bases, the J end by 7 bases, with 10 bases between. This chain's CDR3 is CASSLGGLAEKLFF. CDR3 nucleotide sequence: TGTGCCAGCAGCTTGGGGGGGCTCGCTGAAAAACTGTTTTTT.

This clone occurred a few times. This rearrangement joins TRBV5-4 to TRBJ1-6; the D gene is possibly TRBD1 (6 bases). In germline, CDR1 is SGHNT, CDR2 YYREEE (reference sequence). The CDR3 covers 15 residues. V was trimmed by 4 bases and J by 13 bases, leaving 21 bases between them. The CDR3 DNA reads TGTGCCAGCAGCCTAGAACAGGGCCCCGTCTTCCCCCTCCACTTT. It specifies CASSLEQGPVFPLHF.

This clone has only a few counts. This chain uses TRBV14 with TRBJ1-2; D ambiguous. The CDR3 spans 12 residues. The germline CDR1 and CDR2 sequences are SGHDN and FVKESK. V lost 5 bases and J lost 4, with 8 bases in between. CDR3 in amino acids: CASSVSPYGYTF. CDR3 in DNA: TGTGCCAGCAGCGTGTCTCCCTATGGCTACACCTTC.

The chain combines TRBV19 with TRBJ1-3; TRBD1 aligns across 8 bases. V lost 4 bases and J lost 3; bases outside the gene matches: 5. This CDR3 is built from 15 residues. The germline V gene encodes CDR1 LNHDA and CDR2 SQIVND (reference sequence). The CDR3 sequence is CASSTSTGVGNTIYF. In DNA, the CDR3 is TGTGCCAGTAGTACCTCGACAGGGGTTGGAAACACCATATATTTT.

V gene TRBV19 combines with J gene TRBJ2-2, with D possibly TRBD1 on 6 matching bases. The germline CDR1 and CDR2 sequences are LNHDA and SQIVND (reference sequence). The V gene lost 3 bases and the J gene lost 5 bases, with 13 bases spanning the gap. This CDR3 has 15 amino acids. The CDR3 region has the DNA TGTGCCAGTAGTATTTTCAGAGGGGGAACCGGGGAGCTGTTTTTT. As protein: CASSIFRGGTGELFF.